This T cell receptor (beta chain) was captured in a study of T cells in Graves' hyperthyroidism and ophthalmopathy. In its sample, this clonotype was seen many times. RNA transcripts were the template for amplifying TCR beta CDR3 regions. The primer set for the first-round RT-PCR of the TCR CDR3 was HTBI. TCRdb reprocessed the multiplex PCR reads via MiXCR and lists one record per CDR3 protein. Of a few hundred thousand distinct CDR3 sequences in the sample, 15% to 19% were seen once. Germline V gene data show CDR1 as SGHAT and CDR2 as FQNNGV. Trimming took off 2 bases at V and 0 bases at J, with 5 bases between the two ends. The CDR3 is 14 residues long.

V is TRBV11-2 and J is TRBJ1-3; D gene unclear. Sequencing was performed on blood. The sequence derives from a woman under 30 with Graves' hyperthyroidism that later progressed to Graves' ophthalmopathy. The CDR3 bases are TGTGCCAGCAGCTTAATCAGCTCTGGAAACACCATATATTTT. Encoded protein: CASSLISSGNTIYF.